The 20 T cell receptor beta chains in this list originate from one sample, sequenced in a study of T cell responses to AZD1222 COVID-19 vaccine (dated by TCRdb to 2020 to 2023). The method behind the library was the immunoSEQ multiplex PCR assay. As stored in TCRdb, this immuneACCESS dataset retains in-frame rearrangements with V and J assigned. A fraction of the clones does not appear; measured against another copy, unresolved V genes explain less than half of the discrepancy, and the remainder lacks a known reason. This sample holds 60,000 to 100,000 clones; about 91% were observed only once. Clones ranked in the top ten supply approximately 6.5% of the sample. Per the publication, the time point label means: baseline before first vaccination. The sample's treatment or condition label is to be understood as: meningococcal conjugate vaccine given as trial control. Material: peripheral blood, obtained on day 0 of MenACWY control vaccination. The receptors come from an adult in good health.

DNA of the CDR3: TGTGCCAGCAGACCGATGATCAGGGGCGGCATGAACACTGAAGCTTTCTTT. This sequence encodes CASRPMIRGGMNTEAFF. The V and J genes are TRBV28 and TRBJ1-1, with D tentatively TRBD1 (6 bases). Trimming cost V 6 bases and J 0 bases, with 20 bases left between them. The germline V gene has CDR1 MDHEN and CDR2 SYDVKM. The CDR3 spans 17 residues.

The chain uses TRBV5-8 and TRBJ1-2; D is possibly TRBD1 (5 bases). The CDR3 consists of 14 residues. V was cut by 7 bases and J by 0 bases, with 13 bases left in between. Germline V gene data show CDR1 as SGHTS and CDR2 as YDEGEE. CDR3 bases: TGTGCCAGCGCCCGGGGGATCACTAACTATGGCTACACCTTC. This sequence encodes CASARGITNYGYTF. The whole variable domain, remainder taken from reference TRBV5-8 and TRBJ1-2, is EAGVTQSPTHLIKTRGQQATLRCSPISGHTSVYWYQQALGLGLQFLLWYDEGEERNRGNFPPRFSGRQFPNYSSELNVNALELEDSALYLCASARGITNYGYTFGSGTRLTVV.

The chain is built from TRBV27 and TRBJ1-1, with 7 positions matching TRBD1. J lost 0 bases, V lost 7 bases, and 5 bases had no gene match. Germline CDR1 is MNHEY and CDR2 is SMNVEV (reference sequence). The CDR3 loop spans 14 amino acids. CDR3 coding DNA: TGTGCCAGCAACCCACAGGGGCTGAACACTGAAGCTTTCTTT. It is translated as CASNPQGLNTEAFF.

The chain links TRBV19 to TRBJ1-5; the D is unclear. The germline gives CDR1 LNHDA, CDR2 SQIVND (reference sequence). The CDR3 loop spans 14 amino acids. V lost 3 bases and J lost 1, with 7 bases in between. CDR3 bases: TGTGCCAGTAGTATTCACGGGAGCAATCAGCCCCAGCATTTT. Protein sequence: CASSIHGSNQPQHF.

The chain joins TRBV9 to TRBJ1-2, with TRBD1 matching 8 bases. Germline V gives CDR1 SGDLS, CDR2 YYNGEE. The trim removed 1 base at V and 7 bases at J, leaving 6 bases unmatched. This CDR3 region has 14 residues. CDR3 sequence reads: CASSVWQGARGYTF. The DNA of the CDR3 is TGTGCCAGCAGCGTATGGCAGGGGGCGCGTGGCTACACCTTC.

The chain couples TRBV5-1 to TRBJ2-5, with TRBD2 matching 7 bases. There are 16 residues in the CDR3. Per the germline V gene, CDR1 is SGHRS and CDR2 is YFSETQ. V was clipped by 0 bases and J by 4 bases; unmatched bases: 9. Written as DNA, the CDR3 is TGCGCCAGCAGCTTGGCATTGCAGGGCGGGGGAGAGACCCAGTACTTC. This translates into CASSLALQGGGETQYF.

V usage is TRBV5-1 and J usage is TRBJ1-1, with D uncertain. Germline V lookup: CDR1 SGHRS, CDR2 YFSETQ. The CDR3 has 11 amino acids. V lost 5 bases, J lost 8 bases, and 10 bases lay in between. The CDR3 loop is CASRNREEAFF. In DNA form, the CDR3 reads TGCGCCAGCAGAAACCGGGAAGAAGCTTTCTTT. Full variable domain (outside the CDR3, taken from reference TRBV5-1 and TRBJ1-1): KAGVTQTPRYLIKTRGQQVTLSCSPISGHRSVSWYQQTPGQGLQFLFEYFSETQRNKGNFPGRFSGRQFSNSRSEMNVSTLELGDSALYLCASRNREEAFFGQGTRLTVV.

This sequence joins TRBV6-6 and TRBJ2-4; 7 nucleotides line up with TRBD2. CDR1 is MNHNY and CDR2 is SVGAGI in the germline V gene (reference sequence). The CDR3 length is 14 residues. V lost 4 bases to trimming and J lost 0 bases; unmatched junction nucleotides: 0. The CDR3 nucleotides are TGTGCCAGCAGTTCGGGGGGAGCCAAAAACATTCAGTACTTC. Amino acid sequence: CASSSGGAKNIQYF.

The chain combines TRBV11-3 with TRBJ2-5; D ambiguous. The CDR3 contains 13 residues. The germline V and J ends were trimmed by 3 bases and 5 bases, with 10 bases remaining between them. Germline V gene lookup returns CDR1 SGHNT and CDR2 YENEEA. CDR3 protein: CASSLSHRETQYF. Written as DNA, the CDR3 is TGTGCCAGCAGCTTGTCGCATCGGGAGACCCAGTACTTC.

This CDR3 reads CASSVGQGLGTIYF. Written as DNA, the CDR3 is TGTGCCAGCAGCGTAGGGCAAGGGTTGGGCACCATATATTTT. J is TRBJ1-3 and V is TRBV9, with D uncertain. Trimming pared 0 bases from V and 9 bases from J, leaving 13 bases between. Germline CDR1 SGDLS, CDR2 YYNGEE. The length of the CDR3 is 14 residues. Full variable domain (missing parts from reference TRBV9 and TRBJ1-3): DSGVTQTPKHLITATGQRVTLRCSPRSGDLSVYWYQQSLDQGLQFLIQYYNGEERAKGNILERFSAQQFPDLHSELNLSSLELGDSALYFCASSVGQGLGTIYFGEGSWLTVV.

V and J are TRBV6-5 and TRBJ2-6; D ambiguous. Deletions cut 2 bases from V and 1 base from J, with 6 bases between. Germline V gene lookup returns CDR1 MNHEY and CDR2 SVGAGI. The CDR3 loop spans 15 amino acids. This CDR3 reads CASSYGTSGANVLTF. The CDR3 nucleotides read TGTGCCAGCAGTTACGGTACTTCTGGGGCCAACGTCCTGACTTTC.

The rearrangement uses TRBV27 and TRBJ2-2; D uncertain. The CDR3 has 15 residues. V was shortened by 6 bases and J by 2 bases, with 13 bases between the two germline ends. CDR1 is MNHEY, CDR2 SMNVEV, per germline (reference sequence). CDR3 DNA sequence: TGTGCCAGCAGCCTCTCGCGGATAAACACCGGGGAGCTGTTTTTT. It is translated as CASSLSRINTGELFF.

The genes are TRBV5-6 and TRBJ2-1; 9 bases fit TRBD1. Germline lookup yields CDR1 SGHDT and CDR2 YYEEEE. The ends lost 3 bases at V and 6 bases at J; junction bases unmatched: 10. This CDR3 has 16 residues. This CDR3 reads CASSCLGDREGNEQFF. In nucleotides, the CDR3 is TGTGCCAGCAGCTGCTTGGGGGACAGGGAAGGCAATGAGCAGTTCTTC. Full variable domain (missing parts from reference TRBV5-6 and TRBJ2-1): DAGVTQSPTHLIKTRGQQVTLRCSPKSGHDTVSWYQQALGQGPQFIFQYYEEEERQRGNFPDRFSGHQFPNYSSELNVNALLLGDSALYLCASSCLGDREGNEQFFGPGTRLTVL.

This chain connects TRBV5-1 to TRBJ2-5, with D tentatively TRBD2 (6 bases). In germline, CDR1 is SGHRS, CDR2 YFSETQ. The CDR3 is made up of 14 amino acids. Trimming stripped 4 bases from V and 5 bases from J, with 15 bases between. CDR3 sequence (DNA): TGCGCCAGCAGCCCCCCTGGGGGGAAGGAGACCCAGTACTTC. This translates into CASSPPGGKETQYF. Looking up the rest from reference TRBV5-1 and TRBJ2-5 gives the full variable domain: KAGVTQTPRYLIKTRGQQVTLSCSPISGHRSVSWYQQTPGQGLQFLFEYFSETQRNKGNFPGRFSGRQFSNSRSEMNVSTLELGDSALYLCASSPPGGKETQYFGPGTRLLVL.

This chain uses TRBV6-2 or TRBV6-3 with TRBJ2-7, with TRBD2 matching 10 bases. The V gene end was trimmed by 5 bases and the J gene end by 3 bases; junction bases not matched to a gene: 7. Germline V gene sequence: CDR1 MNHEY, CDR2 SVGEGT. The CDR3 is 15 residues long. CDR3 DNA sequence: TGTGCCAGCAGTAGGGGGGCTAGCGGGAGCTACGAGCAGTACTTC. Its protein is CASSRGASGSYEQYF.

The V gene is TRBV30, the J gene TRBJ1-5, with 7 bases fitting TRBD1. The germline gives CDR1 GTSNPN, CDR2 SVGIG (reference sequence). The CDR3 is 14 residues long. Germline trimming cut 2 bases from V and 3 bases from J; bases unmatched to any gene: 4. The DNA of the CDR3 is TGTGCCTGGAGTCGGGACAGCAACAATCAGCCCCAGCATTTT. Protein sequence: CAWSRDSNNQPQHF. The full variable domain, completed using reference TRBV30 and TRBJ1-5, is SQTIHQWPATLVQPVGSPLSLECTVEGTSNPNLYWYRQAAGRGLQLLFYSVGIGQISSEVPQNLSASRPQDRQFILSSKKLLLSDSGFYLCAWSRDSNNQPQHFGDGTRLSIL.

The rearrangement uses TRBV19 and TRBJ2-7; no definite D call. This CDR3 comprises 17 residues. The V end was cut by 2 bases, the J end by 0 bases, with 17 bases between. The germline CDR1 and CDR2 sequences are LNHDA and SQIVND (reference sequence). The CDR3 DNA reads TGTGCCAGTAGTATAAAGGGCCAGGCGGTTACCTCCTACGAGCAGTACTTC. Encoded protein: CASSIKGQAVTSYEQYF.

This chain joins TRBV29-1 and TRBJ1-4; D gene unclear. V gave up 7 bases and J gave up 5 bases, with 5 bases separating them. The CDR3 is made up of 10 amino acids. Germline values: CDR1 SQVTM, CDR2 ANQGSEA. This chain's CDR3 is CSARNEKLFF. The DNA of the CDR3 is TGCAGCGCCAGGAATGAAAAACTGTTTTTT. The entire variable domain, with the rest obtained from reference TRBV29-1 and TRBJ1-4, is as follows: SAVISQKPSRDICQRGTSLTIQCQVDSQVTMMFWYRQQPGQSLTLIATANQGSEATYESGFVIDKFPISRPNLTFSTLTVSNMSPEDSSIYLCSARNEKLFFGSGTQLSVL.

The chain uses TRBV28 and TRBJ1-5; 7 bases map to TRBD1. Losses at the gene ends were 6 bases for V and 4 bases for J; bases not matched to a gene: 6. Germline V gene sequence: CDR1 MDHEN, CDR2 SYDVKM. This CDR3 has 14 residues. The CDR3 coding sequence is TGTGCCAGCAGGGGGGACAGCTGGAATCAGCCCCAGCATTTT. Its translation is CASRGDSWNQPQHF. The complete variable domain, with remaining parts taken from reference TRBV28 and TRBJ1-5, reads DVKVTQSSRYLVKRTGEKVFLECVQDMDHENMFWYRQDPGLGLRLIYFSYDVKMKEKGDIPEGYSVSREKKERFSLILESASTNQTSMYLCASRGDSWNQPQHFGDGTRLSIL.

The chain links TRBV14 to TRBJ2-1, with D possibly being TRBD2 (5 bases). CDR3 length: 15 amino acids. Germline V CDR1 and CDR2: SGHDN, FVKESK. V was cut by 3 bases and J by 5 bases, with 14 bases left in between. The CDR3 is CASSQKDFGNNEQFF. CDR3 coding DNA: TGTGCCAGCAGCCAGAAGGACTTTGGAAACAATGAGCAGTTCTTC.